These 16 T cell receptor beta chains originate from one sample sequenced in a study of spatial heterogeneity in lung cancer (dated by TCRdb to 2018 to 2020). Library preparation employed 5' RACE. The sequencer was a NextSeq 500. TCRdb passed the public sequencing reads through fastp at Q25 and MiXCR, retaining productive beta sequences. Every entry covers one CDR3 protein and lists the most common genes and DNA from its rows. This sample is represented by more than 6,500 distinct CDR3 sequences; over 6.5% of them were singletons. About half of the sample lies in the top ten. What the time point label conveys for this sample: sample taken at primary tumor resection. Source: PBMCs, taken at surgery. The receptors shown here come from a male donor with early-stage non-small cell lung cancer.

This clonotype is labeled medium-sized. The chain employs TRBV24-1 and TRBJ2-1; D might be TRBD1 (6 bases). The CDR3 extends over 15 amino acids. Trimming removed 2 bases at V and 5 bases at J, with 12 bases between. The germline V gene has CDR1 KGHDR and CDR2 SFDVKD. The CDR3 spells CATSDSPDSDNEQFF. The CDR3 DNA reads as TGTGCCACCAGTGATTCCCCGGACAGCGACAATGAGCAGTTCTTC.

The sample holds many counts of this clonotype. The V gene is TRBV4-1, the J gene TRBJ2-7; the D gene could be TRBD1 or TRBD2 (5 bases each). There are 17 residues in the CDR3. V was cut by 0 bases and J by 3 bases, with 18 bases left in between. The germline CDR1 and CDR2 sequences are MGHRA and YSYEKL. CDR3 residues: CASSQETGARGIYEQYF. In nucleotides, the CDR3 is TGCGCCAGCAGCCAAGAGACCGGGGCTAGGGGAATCTACGAGCAGTACTTC.

This clonotype was observed at least ten times. The CDR3 here is CASSETSGANNEQFF. DNA for the CDR3: TGTGCCAGCAGTGAAACTAGCGGAGCCAACAATGAGCAGTTCTTC. This chain joins TRBV2 and TRBJ2-1, with 8 bases aligning to TRBD2. V trimming: 2 bases; J trimming: 5 bases; junction bases outside the gene matches: 5. The CDR3 sequence is 15 residues long. CDR1 SNHLY and CDR2 FYNNEI come from the germline V gene.

By its share, this clonotype is medium-sized. This chain joins TRBV10-3 and TRBJ2-7; TRBD2 matches at 8 bases. Germline V gene lookup returns CDR1 ENHRY and CDR2 SYGVKD. The CDR3 consists of 15 residues. The V segment lost 0 bases and the J segment 4 bases; nucleotides outside the gene matches: 5. CDR3 sequence reads: CAISESREGGYEQYF. The DNA of the CDR3 is TGTGCCATCAGTGAGTCCCGGGAGGGGGGTTACGAGCAGTACTTC.

This clonotype was recorded at least ten times. The genes are TRBV3-1 and TRBJ2-1, with 13 bases matching TRBD2. CDR1 is LGHDT, CDR2 YNNKEL, per germline (reference sequence). Trimming took 3 bases from V and 15 from J; bases not matched to a gene: 8. The CDR3 spans 14 residues. CDR3 loop: CASSHGLAGAGAFF. CDR3 nucleotides: TGTGCCAGCAGCCACGGACTAGCGGGAGCGGGGGCGTTCTTC.

This clonotype appeared many times. This chain uses TRBV23-1 with TRBJ2-2; TRBD1 agrees at 7 bases. TRBV23-1 is recorded as an ORF, its role being uncertain. Losses at the gene ends were 0 bases for V and 3 bases for J; bases not matched to a gene: 10. The CDR3 has 18 residues. Here the CDR3 DNA reads TGCGCCAGCAGTCAATCTTCAACCGACAGGGTCGACACCGGGGAGCTGTTTTTT. Protein sequence: CASSQSSTDRVDTGELFF.

There are many counts of this clonotype. The chain joins TRBV7-3 to TRBJ1-6; D may be TRBD1 (5 bases). Looked up from germline, CDR1 is SGHTA and CDR2 is FQGTGA. The CDR3 is 15 amino acids. V lost 5 bases to trimming and J lost 7 bases, with 15 bases between them. Here the CDR3 reads CASSRSGTNNSPLHF. The CDR3 region has the DNA TGTGCCAGCAGCCGGTCCGGGACCAACAATTCACCCCTCCACTTT.

Many counts were recorded for this clonotype. CDR3 residues: CASSRGAYNQPQHF. CDR3 nucleotide sequence: TGTGCCAGCAGTCGGGGGGCGTACAATCAGCCCCAGCATTTT. This chain uses TRBV2 with TRBJ1-5; TRBD1 is a possible D gene (6 bases). The CDR3 runs 14 residues. Between the trimmed V and J ends, which lost 5 bases and 3 bases, there was a span of 11 bases. Germline V gives CDR1 SNHLY, CDR2 FYNNEI.

Ten or more counts support this clonotype. The chain employs TRBV24-1 and TRBJ2-5; 11 positions agree with TRBD2. J lost 5 bases, V lost 4 bases, and 8 bases had no gene match. The CDR3 extends over 16 amino acids. Germline CDR1 is KGHDR and CDR2 is SFDVKD. CDR3 residues: CATSDLGLAEMETQYF. DNA for the CDR3: TGTGCCACCAGTGACTTGGGACTAGCGGAAATGGAGACCCAGTACTTC.

This clonotype was seen at least ten times. The chain recombines TRBV20-1 with TRBJ2-5, with 11 bases lining up with TRBD2. With V trimmed by 2 bases and J by 2 bases, 4 bases remained unmatched. This CDR3 contains 15 residues. Per germline, CDR1 DFQATT and CDR2 SNEGSKA (reference sequence). The CDR3 DNA is TGCAGTGCTAGATCCCGACTAGCGGGGCAAGAGACCCAGTACTTC. This translates into CSARSRLAGQETQYF.

This clonotype has ten or more counts. CDR3 in DNA: TGCGCCAGCAGCTTGGGTGGGGCGCCCTCCTACAATGAGCAGTTCTTC. Translated, it gives CASSLGGAPSYNEQFF. The chain couples TRBV5-1 to TRBJ2-1; TRBD1 might be the D (5 bases). The length of the CDR3 is 16 residues. CDR1 SGHRS and CDR2 YFSETQ come from the germline V gene. Trimming cost V 0 bases and J 0 bases, with 10 bases left between them.

V is TRBV3-1 and J is TRBJ1-6; possible D gene TRBD1, 5 bases. From germline, CDR1 is LGHDT and CDR2 YNNKEL (reference sequence). The CDR3 sequence is 15 residues long. The V end was cut by 1 base, the J end by 7 bases, with 11 bases between. Here the CDR3 DNA reads TGTGCCAGCAGCCAAGTTGGGGGATACAATTCACCCCTCCACTTT. Amino acids: CASSQVGGYNSPLHF.

The V gene is TRBV7-9, the J gene TRBJ2-7; TRBD1 might be the D (5 bases). In germline, CDR1 is SEHNR, CDR2 FQNEAQ (reference sequence). The V end was cut by 1 base, the J end by 5 bases, with 12 bases between. This CDR3 has 14 residues. The CDR3 DNA reads TGTGCCAGCAGCTTAGTGCAGGGTTCCCACGAGCAGTACTTC. It specifies CASSLVQGSHEQYF.

This clonotype was recorded many times. The genes are TRBV6-2 or TRBV6-3 and TRBJ1-1; D perhaps matches TRBD1 (6 bases). V was trimmed by 2 bases and J by 8 bases, leaving 15 bases between them. The CDR3 extends over 14 amino acids. Germline loops: CDR1 MNHEY, CDR2 SVGEGT. The CDR3 sequence is CASSYPARGKEAFF. The CDR3 coding sequence is TGTGCCAGCAGTTACCCAGCCAGGGGCAAAGAAGCTTTCTTT.

This clonotype showed up many times. The J gene is TRBJ1-2, the V gene TRBV4-2; D not resolved. This CDR3 region has 15 residues. Germline V gene data show CDR1 as LGHNA and CDR2 as YNFKEQ. The V gene lost 0 bases and the J gene lost 3 bases, with 11 bases spanning the gap. The CDR3 sequence is CASSQDLGRDYGYTF. The CDR3 coding sequence is TGTGCCAGCAGCCAAGACTTAGGGAGGGACTATGGCTACACCTTC.

This clonotype has at least ten counts. The chain joins TRBV24-1 to TRBJ2-2; 14 nucleotides agree with TRBD2. Trimming removed 4 bases from V and 2 bases from J; junction bases left unmatched: 8. CDR1 is KGHDR and CDR2 is SFDVKD in the germline V gene. The CDR3 has 19 amino acids. The CDR3 nucleotides are TGTGCCACCAGTGACGCCGGGACTAGCGGGAGAGGTAACACCGGGGAGCTGTTTTTT. Translated, it gives CATSDAGTSGRGNTGELFF.